This TCR beta chain was documented in a study of PD-L1 blockade in urothelial cancer. Assay: immunoSEQ multiplex PCR; the TCRdb copy retains only in-frame clones and omits some. This table holds about 19,000 clones, about 80% found once. CDR3 length: 14 amino acids. From germline, CDR1 is SGDLS and CDR2 YYNGEE. Trimming removed 2 bases at V and 6 bases at J, with 12 bases between. Noted time point: peripheral blood 6 weeks after treatment start. Patient disease was locally advanced or metastatic urothelial carcinoma. This clonotype originated in a man in his fifties or sixties with urothelial cancer. V and J are TRBV9 and TRBJ1-5, with D possibly being TRBD1 (6 bases). The sample was PBMCs, taken around atezolizumab (anti-PD-L1) treatment. The CDR3 reads CASSVWEGGQPQHF. CDR3 coding DNA: TGTGCCAGCAGCGTTTGGGAAGGGGGTCAGCCCCAGCATTTT.